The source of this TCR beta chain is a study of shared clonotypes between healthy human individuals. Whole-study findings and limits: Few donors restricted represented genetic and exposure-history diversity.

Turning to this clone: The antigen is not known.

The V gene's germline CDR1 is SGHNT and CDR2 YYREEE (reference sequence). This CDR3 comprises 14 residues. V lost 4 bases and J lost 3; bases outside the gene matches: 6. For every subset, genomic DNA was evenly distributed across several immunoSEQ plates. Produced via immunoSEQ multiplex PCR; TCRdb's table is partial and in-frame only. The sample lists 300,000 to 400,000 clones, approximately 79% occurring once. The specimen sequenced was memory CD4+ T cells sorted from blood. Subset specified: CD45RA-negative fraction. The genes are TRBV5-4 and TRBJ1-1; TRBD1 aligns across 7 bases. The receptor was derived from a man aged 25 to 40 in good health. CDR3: CASSVRGTDTEAFF. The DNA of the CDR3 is TGTGCCAGCAGCGTCAGGGGGACGGACACTGAAGCTTTCTTT.